This T cell receptor (beta chain) was observed in a study of T-cell reconstitution after alpha-beta-depleted transplantation in children. Trimming took 3 bases from V and 2 from J, leaving 11 bases between them. The CDR3 has 14 amino acids. Per germline, CDR1 SGHDN and CDR2 FVKESK. As it was prepared, the TCRbeta library received unique molecular identifiers. Each CDR3 protein is one row after TCRdb ran MiXCR on the PCR reads. The sample has hundreds of thousands of distinct CDR3 sequences, 10% to 15% seen once. This sequence joins TRBV14 and TRBJ2-7; no firm D call. This specimen was PBMCs, mostly from graft donor cells, taken 360 days after TCRalphabeta/CD19-depleted stem cell transplant. The TCR originated in a male patient under 18 who had a stem cell transplant for acute myeloid leukemia, so the T cells may come from the graft donor. As DNA, the CDR3 is TGTGCCAGCAGCCACATGGCTAGTCCCTACGAGCAGTACTTC. Its protein is CASSHMASPYEQYF. The full variable domain, its missing parts supplied by reference TRBV14 and TRBJ2-7, is EAGVTQFPSHSVIEKGQTVTLRCDPISGHDNLYWYRRVMGKEIKFLLHFVKESKQDESGMPNNRFLAERTGGTYSTLKVQPAELEDSGVYFCASSHMASPYEQYFGPGTRLTVT.